The 18 T cell receptor beta chains below all came from one sample that was sequenced in a study of graft-versus-host responses after intestinal transplantation. No antigen has been identified for these receptors. Measured with immunoSEQ multiplex PCR; TCRdb has only the in-frame clones, and not every one. The sample lists roughly 64,000 clones; more than 85% were seen once. The input for sequencing was unstimulated CD8+ T cells sorted from spleen or lymph node cells, taken before transplant. The receptors stem from a human donor who was the organ donor for an intestinal transplant.

The genes are TRBV5-1 and TRBJ2-7, with D maybe TRBD2 (7 bases). V gave up 7 bases and J gave up 3 bases, with 17 bases separating them. The CDR3 length is 14 residues. Germline CDR1 SGHRS, CDR2 YFSETQ. For the CDR3, the DNA is TGCGCCAGCCGGCGGGGGCTGGAGTTCTACGAGCAGTACTTC. Its translation is CASRRGLEFYEQYF.

The V gene is TRBV28, the J gene TRBJ2-3; 9 nucleotides match TRBD2. Germline-derived CDR1 and CDR2 are MDHEN and SYDVKM. The CDR3 consists of 15 residues. Trimming removed 6 bases from V and 0 bases from J; junction bases left unmatched: 4. CDR3 DNA: TGTGCCAGCAGCCTCAGCGGGAGGAGCACAGATACGCAGTATTTT. Amino acids: CASSLSGRSTDTQYF.

V gene TRBV27 combines with J gene TRBJ2-3; D may be TRBD2 (5 bases). V lost 6 bases and J lost 3, with 16 bases in between. CDR3 length equals 15 residues. CDR1 is MNHEY, CDR2 SMNVEV, per germline (reference sequence). The CDR3 region has the DNA TGTGCCAGCAGCTTAGGGCAGTCGGGGACAGATACGCAGTATTTT. Translated, it gives CASSLGQSGTDTQYF.

Of note for this clone: Other DNA sequences in the same sample also yield this CDR3. V usage is TRBV19 and J usage is TRBJ2-2; no definite D call. The CDR3 is 13 residues long. The germline V gene encodes CDR1 LNHDA and CDR2 SQIVND (reference sequence). V was shortened by 2 bases and J by 5 bases, with 6 bases between the two germline ends. The CDR3 loop is CASSISGTGELFF. Written as DNA, the CDR3 is TGTGCCAGTAGTATATCCGGTACCGGGGAGCTGTTTTTT.

This chain joins TRBV30 and TRBJ1-5; 8 positions agree with TRBD1. V was pared by 0 bases and J by 6 bases, with 7 bases of the junction left unmatched. The V gene's germline CDR1 is GTSNPN and CDR2 SVGIG (reference sequence). This CDR3 is 15 amino acids long. The CDR3: CAWSVVGQGGQPQHF. The CDR3 nucleotides read TGTGCCTGGAGTGTAGTAGGACAGGGTGGTCAGCCCCAGCATTTT.

The rearrangement links TRBV27 to TRBJ2-5; D possibly corresponds to TRBD1 (6 bases). Germline V gene lookup returns CDR1 MNHEY and CDR2 SMNVEV (reference sequence). Trimming took off 2 bases at V and 5 bases at J, with 15 bases between the two ends. The CDR3 spans 15 residues. CDR3 sequence (DNA): TGTGCCAGCAGTTTAGGGCCAGGGGAAACGGAGACCCAGTACTTC. Residues: CASSLGPGETETQYF.

The chain links TRBV27 to TRBJ1-5; D is possibly TRBD1 (6 bases). V gave up 6 bases and J gave up 6 bases, with 18 bases separating them. Germline V gives CDR1 MNHEY, CDR2 SMNVEV (reference sequence). The CDR3 contains 15 residues. CDR3: CASSQQGDDFQPQHF. The CDR3 bases are TGTGCCAGCAGCCAACAGGGTGATGATTTTCAGCCCCAGCATTTT.

The chain links TRBV6-6 to TRBJ2-1, with TRBD2 matching over 16 bases. The CDR3 has 14 amino acids. Germline CDR1 and CDR2: MNHNY and SVGAGI (reference sequence). V was clipped by 4 bases and J by 14 bases; unmatched bases: 5. The DNA of the CDR3 is TGTGCCAGCAGTTCCGGGACTAGCGGGAGGGGAAAGTTCTTC. Residues: CASSSGTSGRGKFF.

The rearrangement joins TRBV2 to TRBJ2-2, with D hard to call. This CDR3 comprises 17 residues. The V and J ends lost 2 bases and 1 base respectively, with 14 bases between them. Germline CDR1 SNHLY, CDR2 FYNNEI. The CDR3 sequence is CASSEYASVKNTGELFF. The CDR3 DNA follows: TGTGCCAGCAGTGAATACGCTTCAGTTAAGAACACCGGGGAGCTGTTTTTT.

This clone has just one count. This chain joins TRBV7-3 and TRBJ2-4; TRBD1 aligns across 9 bases. This CDR3 is built from 14 residues. The ends lost 5 bases at V and 8 bases at J; junction bases unmatched: 7. The V gene's germline CDR1 is SGHTA and CDR2 FQGTGA. This chain's CDR3 is CASSLTGGGDIQYF. The CDR3 DNA reads TGTGCCAGCAGCCTTACAGGGGGCGGAGACATTCAGTACTTC.

The J gene is TRBJ2-1, the V gene TRBV7-6; 11 bases fit TRBD2. J was trimmed by 6 bases and V by 5 bases; bases with no gene match: 12. The CDR3 length is 17 residues. Germline V gives CDR1 SGHVS, CDR2 FNYEAQ. CDR3 coding DNA: TGTGCCAGCAGCACGACACTCATGGGACTAGCGGCCAATGAGCAGTTCTTC. Protein: CASSTTLMGLAANEQFF.

The chain joins TRBV9 to TRBJ1-6; TRBD1 might be the D (5 bases). V was shortened by 4 bases and J by 10 bases, with 15 bases between the two germline ends. Germline V gives CDR1 SGDLS, CDR2 YYNGEE. The CDR3 covers 14 residues. CDR3 DNA sequence: TGTGCCAGCAGCCTAACGGGGGACGACTCACCCCTCCACTTT. Encoded protein: CASSLTGDDSPLHF.

V is TRBV19 and J is TRBJ1-1; 8 bases match TRBD1. This CDR3 spans 14 amino acids. CDR1 LNHDA and CDR2 SQIVND come from the germline V gene (reference sequence). Unmatched junction bases numbered 4, after V lost 7 bases and J lost 0 bases. CDR3 coding DNA: TGTGCCAGTATGGCGACAGGGGTGAACACTGAAGCTTTCTTT. Amino acids: CASMATGVNTEAFF.

The V gene is TRBV30, the J gene TRBJ1-4, with D maybe TRBD1 (5 bases). The V end was cut by 0 bases, the J end by 4 bases, with 12 bases between. Germline V gene lookup returns CDR1 GTSNPN and CDR2 SVGIG (reference sequence). The CDR3 has 15 residues. This CDR3 is CAWSVLGRGNEKLFF. Written as DNA, the CDR3 is TGTGCCTGGAGTGTCTTGGGGAGGGGTAATGAAAAACTGTTTTTT. Complete variable domain (other parts from reference TRBV30 and TRBJ1-4): SQTIHQWPATLVQPVGSPLSLECTVEGTSNPNLYWYRQAAGRGLQLLFYSVGIGQISSEVPQNLSASRPQDRQFILSSKKLLLSDSGFYLCAWSVLGRGNEKLFFGSGTQLSVL.

The chain has TRBV9 and TRBJ1-1, with unresolved D. CDR3 size: 16 residues. Deletions cut 3 bases from V and 0 bases from J, with 15 bases between. The germline CDR1 and CDR2 sequences are SGDLS and YYNGEE. The CDR3 loop reads CASSASDVRVNTEAFF. CDR3 nucleotides: TGTGCCAGCAGCGCCTCAGACGTCCGGGTGAACACTGAAGCTTTCTTT.

J is TRBJ2-7 and V is TRBV9; the match to TRBD2 covers 7 bases. Germline-derived CDR1 and CDR2 are SGDLS and YYNGEE. This CDR3 spans 17 amino acids. V trimming: 4 bases; J trimming: 3 bases; junction bases outside the gene matches: 16. CDR3 residues: CASSQEGRGLGYYEQYF. The CDR3 DNA is TGTGCCAGCAGCCAAGAGGGCCGTGGACTAGGATACTACGAGCAGTACTTC.

With regard to this clone: Other nucleotide sequences from this sample produce the same CDR3. The rearrangement uses TRBV28 and TRBJ2-7; D perhaps matches TRBD1 (6 bases). CDR1 is MDHEN, CDR2 SYDVKM, per germline. There are 13 residues in the CDR3. Trimming removed 2 bases at V and 3 bases at J, with 8 bases between. The CDR3 spells CASSLGQHYEQYF. The CDR3 coding sequence is TGTGCCAGCAGTTTAGGACAGCACTACGAGCAGTACTTC.

The gene calls are TRBV28 and TRBJ1-4, with TRBD1 matching 7 bases. Germline loops: CDR1 MDHEN, CDR2 SYDVKM. With V trimmed by 6 bases and J by 4 bases, 8 bases remained unmatched. The CDR3 contains 15 residues. This CDR3 reads CASRSGGTVNEKLFF. The CDR3, as DNA: TGTGCCAGCAGGTCGGGCGGGACAGTTAATGAAAAACTGTTTTTT.